One T cell receptor beta chain is described in this entry. Antigen: not known. An Oncomine TCR Beta short-read assay was used to sequence the DNA from cultured CD4+ T cells. TCRdb re-called the PCR reads with MiXCR, one entry per CDR3 protein. In the table there are about 12,000 distinct CDR3 sequences, around 20% of which are singletons. Noted treatment: roughly 10-day PBMC culture with coronavirus spike peptide pools or control peptides (ViraFEST assay). This record comes from a study of vaccination and CD4 T cells after COVID-19. About the research overall: It was a median about 93 days after diagnosis, with a range of 35 to 161, that post-COVID samples were drawn.

V was cut by 5 bases and J by 6 bases, with 22 bases left in between. The CDR3 length is 16 residues. From germline, CDR1 is SEHNR and CDR2 FQNEAQ (reference sequence). This rearrangement joins TRBV7-9 to TRBJ2-5, with D perhaps TRBD2 (6 bases). The sample here was CD4+ T cells from blood, cultured in vitro, taken before SARS-CoV-2 vaccination. The sequence derives from a human donor who received a COVID-19 vaccine. The CDR3: CASSTGVRGRGKTQYF. The CDR3 bases are TGTGCCAGCAGCACGGGGGTTAGGGGTAGGGGAAAGACCCAGTACTTC.